The text below deals with one T cell receptor (beta chain). Its antigen is unknown. The junction differs from germline at one of its ends, possibly a read error. PCR was performed a second time for about 7 to 12 cycles using a sample-barcoded 5' primer and a J-beta primer mix. TCRdb reanalysed the 5' RACE reads using MiXCR and keeps one entry per CDR3 protein. The sample has fewer than 900,000 distinct CDR3 sequences, 36% seen once. The source of the sample is a study of blood T cells in healthy people across ages. Study-level points and caveats: Estimated diversity across one million T cells was deemed an underestimate.

Sequencing was done on a sample of blood. The sequence was obtained from a man aged 18 to 30 in good health.

CDR3: CANSSDRTDNYGYTF. The CDR3 DNA follows: TGTGCCAACAGCTCGGACCGGACGGATAACTATGGCTACACCTTC. The chain links TRBV7-2 to TRBJ1-2; D unresolved. CDR3 length: 15 residues. CDR1 is SGHTA and CDR2 is FQGNSA in the germline V gene.